This T cell receptor beta chain was retrieved from a study of blood T cell repertoires in COVID-19 (dated by TCRdb to the early 2020s). The study in broad terms: Samples covering the acute and convalescent phases of COVID-19 were provided by collaborators in the United States, Italy and Spain. The material from the prospective study consisted of cDNA or gDNA derived from T cells, B-cell-depleted T cells, or PBMCs. Deeply sampled blood TCRbeta repertoires from subjects exposed to, actively infected with, or recovered from COVID-19 were included in the dataset. The repertoires were released in a freely available public database intended as a resource for research on the immune response to SARS-CoV-2. Samples came from the ongoing ImmuneRACE study (first 160 participants) plus 1,254 subjects from 6 global collaborators. Nearly every sample came with metadata listing a de-identified subject ID, COVID-19 status, age in years and sex. HLA class I and class II types, where available, came from metadata supplied by the sample provider rather than from assay-based typing. Overall study results and their limits: The amount of clinical and demographic metadata varied by source and participant and was provided uncurated.

Each collaborating institution followed its own protocols to collect whole blood in K2EDTA tubes. For TCRbeta analysis, collaborators shipped samples in one of three forms: frozen whole blood, isolated PBMCs, or DNA extracted from either of those sample types. TCRbeta CDR3 regions were amplified from genomic DNA by means of the immunoSEQ Assay, a bias-controlled multiplex PCR. The authors' pipeline ran thus. Nucleated cell counts per sample were estimated from amplification of reference gene primers within the assay. To quantify the absolute abundance of each unique TCRbeta CDR3 rearrangement, sequence reads were collapsed and filtered. For each sample, productive Simpson clonality was calculated as the square root of Simpson's diversity index over productive rearrangements. This immuneACCESS table, as held by TCRdb, lists in-frame sequences with V and J called but not all clones. Of the missing ones, under half trace to an unresolved V gene in checked studies; the others have no known cause. V, J and clone size are taken as reported in that table, and D and trimming were inferred from the DNA itself. This sample has about 250,000 clones in its table, and 85% to 90% of those were observed once. The ten largest clones add up to over 1.1% of the sample.

This clone was counted between two and nine times. It has no known antigen specificity. No per-base quality is available; no much larger clone lies one base away. The germline V gene specifies MNHEY as CDR1 and SVGEGT as CDR2. From the cysteine through the phenylalanine, the CDR3 covers 18 amino acids. Just the 54-base CDR3 DNA is kept, in frame starting at base 1. The junction shows trimming of 6 bases on V and 4 bases on J, and the gene matches do not reach 16 bases of it. The sample consisted of peripheral blood. The V and J segments used are TRBV6-2 or TRBV6-3 and TRBJ1-1, with 11 central nucleotides matching TRBD1. This TCR derives from a man of 80 years or more with acute or convalescent COVID-19. The CDR3 region reads CASSRDRDRGTLATEAFF. The sequenced DNA is TGTGCCAGCAGCCGCGACCGGGACAGGGGGACCTTGGCCACTGAAGCTTTCTTT.